The TCR beta chain under discussion was sequenced for a study of cytomegalovirus exposure and HLA in healthy donors. Study in general: Early released data comprised around 79 million unique TCRs from HLA-typed donors. General observations from the study: Most subjects had HLA-A and HLA-B alleles reportedly predicted accurately by TCR beta sequences. Reports indicated that the classifier achieved high specificity and sensitivity in diagnosing cytomegalovirus status.

On this clone itself: What it binds is unknown.

The PCR ran on 60 Vbeta and 13 Jbeta primers. Libraries were prepared by immunoSEQ multiplex PCR; TCRdb keeps only in-frame clonotypes and omits some of them. This table has 150,000 to 200,000 clones, nearly 70% appearing once. The CDR3 runs 20 residues. Germline CDR1 is SQVTM and CDR2 is ANQGSEA. V was pared by 7 bases and J by 0 bases, with 23 bases of the junction left unmatched. The V and J genes are TRBV29-1 and TRBJ2-1; 8 bases line up with TRBD2. The sample consisted of PBMCs. This sequence was found in a man aged 25-45 years in good health and CMV-seropositive. CDR3 sequence reads: CSALVPGLVRGSSSYNEQFF. CDR3 nucleotides: TGCAGCGCACTCGTCCCGGGACTAGTTAGAGGGAGTAGCTCCTACAATGAGCAGTTCTTC.